The 9 T cell receptor beta chains below were found in one sample sequenced in a study of cytomegalovirus exposure and HLA in healthy donors. Primers: 60 Vbeta forward and 13 Jbeta reverse. Method: immunoSEQ multiplex PCR; TCRdb's copy keeps in-frame clones and lacks some. The sample lists over 150,000 clones, around 75% occurring once. The sample taken for sequencing was PBMCs. Source of these receptors: a male donor in good health and CMV-seronegative.

The chain employs TRBV19 and TRBJ2-1; the D gene is possibly TRBD1 (6 bases). This CDR3 contains 14 residues. Trimming shortened V by 7 bases and J by 8 bases, and 18 bases separated the two germline ends. Germline V CDR1 and CDR2: LNHDA, SQIVND (reference sequence). CDR3 DNA sequence: TGTGCCAGTAAAGGGGGTCCGAGAGGCTATGAGCAGTTCTTC. Translating it yields CASKGGPRGYEQFF.

This chain uses TRBV5-1 with TRBJ2-2; D might be TRBD2 (7 bases). V shed 0 bases and J shed 5 bases, with 14 bases lying between them. The CDR3 consists of 16 residues. The germline CDR1 and CDR2 sequences are SGHRS and YFSETQ. The CDR3 DNA sequence: TGCGCCAGCAGCTTGGCGGCGGGGGCGCGAACCGGGGAGCTGTTTTTT. Translated, it gives CASSLAAGARTGELFF.

The V gene is TRBV18, the J gene TRBJ2-7; maybe TRBD1 (5 bases). This CDR3 spans 14 amino acids. V lost 0 bases and J 3 bases, leaving 9 bases between the germline ends. Germline loops: CDR1 KGHSH, CDR2 LQKENI. CDR3 DNA sequence: TGTGCCAGCTCACCACCATACGACAGCTACGAGCAGTACTTC. Its translation is CASSPPYDSYEQYF.

V is TRBV5-1 and J is TRBJ2-7; 8 bases line up with TRBD2. The CDR3 is 15 residues long. Losses at the gene ends were 7 bases for V and 1 base for J; bases not matched to a gene: 10. The germline CDR1 and CDR2 sequences are SGHRS and YFSETQ. The CDR3 DNA reads TGCGCCAGCGCCAACGGGGGGGGCTTTTCCTACGAGCAGTACTTC. Protein product: CASANGGGFSYEQYF.

The chain couples TRBV5-1 to TRBJ1-1; D is possibly TRBD1 (5 bases). V lost 3 bases and J 0 bases, leaving 9 bases between the germline ends. The CDR3 runs 14 residues. Germline CDR1 and CDR2: SGHRS and YFSETQ. The CDR3 nucleotides read TGCGCCAGCAGCTCGGGGACTTTGAACACTGAAGCTTTCTTT. It translates to CASSSGTLNTEAFF.

V and J are TRBV7-9 and TRBJ2-5; TRBD2 might be the D (6 bases). Trimming cost V 4 bases and J 5 bases, with 17 bases left between them. Germline-derived CDR1 and CDR2 are SEHNR and FQNEAQ (reference sequence). CDR3 size: 15 residues. The CDR3 protein is CASSSGPGVRETQYF. In nucleotides, the CDR3 is TGTGCCAGCAGCTCGGGACCGGGAGTGAGGGAGACCCAGTACTTC.

The chain joins TRBV27 to TRBJ2-1; perhaps TRBD2 as D (5 bases). CDR1 and CDR2 (germline): MNHEY, SMNVEV (reference sequence). The V end was cut by 3 bases, the J end by 10 bases, with 13 bases between. CDR3 size: 13 residues. CDR3 sequence: CASSFTRGREQFF. The CDR3 DNA reads as TGTGCCAGCAGTTTCACCCGAGGGCGGGAGCAGTTCTTC.

This clone was counted between two and nine times. The V gene is TRBV6-6, the J gene TRBJ2-7, with TRBD1 matching over 8 bases. The V gene end was trimmed by 0 bases and the J gene end by 3 bases; junction bases not matched to a gene: 7. The CDR3 runs to 16 residues. Looked up from germline, CDR1 is MNHNY and CDR2 is SVGAGI (reference sequence). The CDR3 DNA sequence: TGTGCCAGCAGTTACTCGGCCCCAGGGACAGGCTACGAGCAGTACTTC. As protein: CASSYSAPGTGYEQYF.

The chain carries TRBV6-1 and TRBJ1-1; no definite D call. The CDR3 extends over 14 amino acids. The V gene lost 8 bases and the J gene lost 0 bases, with 13 bases spanning the gap. Germline CDR1 MNHNS, CDR2 SASEGT. The CDR3 DNA is TGTGCCAGCTCCCATCGCGGCCTGAACACTGAAGCTTTCTTT. This sequence encodes CASSHRGLNTEAFF.